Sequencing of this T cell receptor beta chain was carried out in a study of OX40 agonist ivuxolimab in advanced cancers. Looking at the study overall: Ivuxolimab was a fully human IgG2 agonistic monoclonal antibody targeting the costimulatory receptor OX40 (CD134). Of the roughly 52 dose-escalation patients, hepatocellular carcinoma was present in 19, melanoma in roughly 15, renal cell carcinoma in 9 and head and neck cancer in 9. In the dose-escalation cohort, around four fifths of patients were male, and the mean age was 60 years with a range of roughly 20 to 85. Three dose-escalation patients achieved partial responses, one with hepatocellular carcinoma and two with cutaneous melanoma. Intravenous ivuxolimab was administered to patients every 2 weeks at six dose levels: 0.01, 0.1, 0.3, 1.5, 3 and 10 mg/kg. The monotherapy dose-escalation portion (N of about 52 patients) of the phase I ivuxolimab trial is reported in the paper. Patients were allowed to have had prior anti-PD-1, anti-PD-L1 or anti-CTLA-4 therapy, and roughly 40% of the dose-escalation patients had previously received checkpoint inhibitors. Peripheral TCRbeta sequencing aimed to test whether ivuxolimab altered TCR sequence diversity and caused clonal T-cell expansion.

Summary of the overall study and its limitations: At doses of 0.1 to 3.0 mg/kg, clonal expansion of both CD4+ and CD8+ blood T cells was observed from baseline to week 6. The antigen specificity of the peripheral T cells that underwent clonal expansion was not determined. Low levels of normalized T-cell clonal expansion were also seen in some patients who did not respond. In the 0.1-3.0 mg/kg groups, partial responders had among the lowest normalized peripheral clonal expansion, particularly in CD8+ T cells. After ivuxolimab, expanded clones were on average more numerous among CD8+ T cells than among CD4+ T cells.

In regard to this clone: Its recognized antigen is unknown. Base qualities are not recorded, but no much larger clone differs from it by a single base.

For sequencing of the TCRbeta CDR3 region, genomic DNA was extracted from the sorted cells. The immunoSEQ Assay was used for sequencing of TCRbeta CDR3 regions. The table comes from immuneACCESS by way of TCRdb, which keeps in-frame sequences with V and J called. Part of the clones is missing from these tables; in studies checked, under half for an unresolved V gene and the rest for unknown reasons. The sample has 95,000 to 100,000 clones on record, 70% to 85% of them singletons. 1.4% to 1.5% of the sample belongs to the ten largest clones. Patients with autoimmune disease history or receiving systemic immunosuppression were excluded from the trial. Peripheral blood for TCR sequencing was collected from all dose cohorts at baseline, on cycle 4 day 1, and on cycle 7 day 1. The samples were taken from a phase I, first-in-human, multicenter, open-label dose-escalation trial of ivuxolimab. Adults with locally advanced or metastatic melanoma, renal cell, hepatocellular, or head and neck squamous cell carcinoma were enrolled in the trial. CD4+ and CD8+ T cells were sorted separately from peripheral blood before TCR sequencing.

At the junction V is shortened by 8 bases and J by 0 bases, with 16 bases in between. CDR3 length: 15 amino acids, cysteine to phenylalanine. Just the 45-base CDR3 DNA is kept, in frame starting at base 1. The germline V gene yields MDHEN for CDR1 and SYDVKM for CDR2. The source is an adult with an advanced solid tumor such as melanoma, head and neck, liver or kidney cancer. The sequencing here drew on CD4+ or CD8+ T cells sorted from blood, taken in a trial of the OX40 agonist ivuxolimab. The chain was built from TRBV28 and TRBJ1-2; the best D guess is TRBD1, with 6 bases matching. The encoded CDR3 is CASLEVGGPNYGYTF. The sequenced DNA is TGTGCCAGCCTGGAGGTGGGGGGGCCTAACTATGGCTACACCTTC.